The rows below give T cell receptor beta chains drawn from one sample of a study of blood T cell repertoires in COVID-19. The table came from immunoSEQ multiplex PCR; TCRdb's copy has only in-frame clones and leaves some out. The profile shows 250,000 to 300,000 clones, approximately 90% of them singletons. Sequences were obtained from PBMCs or T cells enriched from blood (not recorded which). The receptors here all came from a woman in her forties with acute COVID-19. The CDR3 runs from the conserved cysteine through the conserved F or W. Each record gives: D gene, CDR3 length, J gene, V gene, clone size, CDR3 DNA, CDR3 protein. The D gene is left open where the match is weak. The size of a clone is reported for some rows only, either as once, few or many, or as a class for expanded clones.

.,15,TRBJ1-3,TRBV2,.,TGTGCCAGCAGTGATGGACAGCCGCGGGGAAACACCATATATTTT,CASSDGQPRGNTIYF
.,14,TRBJ2-7,TRBV19,.,TGTGCCAGTAGTCCGACAGGAAAACCCTACGAGCAGTACTTC,CASSPTGKPYEQYF
TRBD1,16,TRBJ1-4,TRBV5-6,.,TGTGCCAGCAGCTCTTATGGACAGGGGCGGAATGAAAAACTGTTTTTT,CASSSYGQGRNEKLFF
TRBD2,18,TRBJ2-1,TRBV7-6,.,TGTGCCAGCAGCTTGAGGACTAGCGGGGGCGCCTCCTACAATGAGCAGTTCTTC,CASSLRTSGGASYNEQFF
.,13,TRBJ2-5,TRBV30,once,TGTGCCTGGAGTGCCTCAGTCCAAGAGACCCAGTACTTC,CAWSASVQETQYF
.,12,TRBJ1-5,TRBV18,once,TGTGCCAGCACCAGGGACTCTCAGCCCCAGCATTTT,CASTRDSQPQHF
TRBD1,15,TRBJ2-5,TRBV7-2,.,TGTGCCAGCAGCCGCGACAGGGGTATTGCAGAGACCCAGTACTTC,CASSRDRGIAETQYF
TRBD2,13,TRBJ2-1,TRBV11-2,.,TGTGCCAGCAGCTTAGGGACTAGCGGGACTTGGATCTTC,CASSLGTSGTWIF
.,18,TRBJ1-6,TRBV4-1,.,TGCGCCAGCAGCCAAGAGAGACAGTCGAGCTCCTATAATTCACCCCTCCACTTT,CASSQERQSSSYNSPLHF
.,14,TRBJ2-7,TRBV28,.,TGTGCCAGCAGTTTAAGGGGGTTGCCCTACGAGCAGTACTTC,CASSLRGLPYEQYF
.,14,TRBJ1-4,TRBV28,.,TGTGCCAGCACCCCGGGCGGGAATAATGAAAAACTGTTTTTT,CASTPGGNNEKLFF
TRBD1,15,TRBJ1-3,TRBV6-5,.,TGTGCCAGCAGTCCGACAAGGACAGGCGGAAACACCATATATTTT,CASSPTRTGGNTIYF
.,17,TRBJ2-2,TRBV18,.,TGTGCCAGCTCACCCTCAGGCAGGGGTCCGGTCACCGGGGAGCTGTTTTTT,CASSPSGRGPVTGELFF
TRBD1,14,TRBJ1-1,TRBV6-1,.,TGTGCCAGCAGTGACCGGGACAGAAATTTAAAAGCTTTCTTT,CASSDRDRNLKAFF
.,12,TRBJ1-1,TRBV2,.,TGTGCCAGGACCCAGGGATTCACTGAAGCTTTCTTT,CARTQGFTEAFF
TRBD1,16,TRBJ1-2,TRBV6-2/TRBV6-3,.,TGTGCCAGCAGCCCCGGGACAGGGATCCTCCTATATGGCTACACCTTC,CASSPGTGILLYGYTF